The 11 T cell receptor beta chains given below trace back to one sample, sequenced in a study of OX40 agonist ivuxolimab in advanced cancers. TCRdb's table, derived via immunoSEQ multiplex PCR, lists solely in-frame clones and lacks some. The profile shows over 85,000 clones, about 91% of them singletons. The sequencing used CD4+ or CD8+ T cells sorted from blood, collected in a trial of the OX40 agonist ivuxolimab. These TCRs come from an adult with an advanced solid tumor such as melanoma, head and neck, liver or kidney cancer.

This chain uses TRBV29-1 with TRBJ1-6; D gene unclear. Germline loops: CDR1 SQVTM, CDR2 ANQGSEA. This CDR3 comprises 13 residues. The V gene lost 5 bases and the J gene lost 2 bases, with 7 bases spanning the gap. Here the CDR3 DNA reads TGCAGCGTTTCTCAAACCTATAATTCACCCCTCCACTTT. As protein: CSVSQTYNSPLHF.

The chain combines TRBV18 with TRBJ2-5, with 8 bases aligning to TRBD1. Matching the DNA end better, TRBJ2-7 makes the J call doubtful. Germline values: CDR1 KGHSH, CDR2 LQKENI. CDR3 length: 17 residues. CDR3 in DNA: TGTGCCAGCTCACCGGGACAGGCCTCGGCGGTCGGCTACGAGCAGTACTTC. Translated: CASSPGQASAVGYEQYF.

V is TRBV2 and J is TRBJ1-5; D gene ambiguous. The V and J ends lost 7 bases and 0 bases respectively, with 7 bases between them. Germline assignment: CDR1 SNHLY and CDR2 FYNNEI. The CDR3 has 13 amino acids. As DNA, the CDR3 is TGTGCCAGCACTGGCGGTAGCAATCAGCCCCAGCATTTT. It codes for CASTGGSNQPQHF.

The J gene is TRBJ2-2, the V gene TRBV19; the D is unclear. From germline, CDR1 is LNHDA and CDR2 SQIVND (reference sequence). CDR3 size: 13 residues. Trimming removed 5 bases from V and 5 bases from J, with 9 bases in between. The CDR3, as DNA: TGTGCCAGTAGTCCCGGCCAAACCGGGGAGCTGTTTTTT. It yields the protein CASSPGQTGELFF. The full variable domain, its missing parts supplied by reference TRBV19 and TRBJ2-2, is DGGITQSPKYLFRKEGQNVTLSCEQNLNHDAMYWYRQDPGQGLRLIYYSQIVNDFQKGDIAEGYSVSREKKESFPLTVTSAQKNPTAFYLCASSPGQTGELFFGEGSRLTVL.

The chain carries TRBV28 and TRBJ2-7; TRBD1 agrees at 8 bases. The CDR3 extends over 15 amino acids. Germline V lookup: CDR1 MDHEN, CDR2 SYDVKM. Losses at the gene ends were 5 bases for V and 2 bases for J; bases not matched to a gene: 8. The CDR3 DNA sequence: TGTGCCAGCAGTGCATTCGGACAGGGTGCCTACGAGCAGTACTTC. As protein: CASSAFGQGAYEQYF. The full variable domain, with the rest looked up from reference TRBV28 and TRBJ2-7, is DVKVTQSSRYLVKRTGEKVFLECVQDMDHENMFWYRQDPGLGLRLIYFSYDVKMKEKGDIPEGYSVSREKKERFSLILESASTNQTSMYLCASSAFGQGAYEQYFGPGTRLTVT.

V usage is TRBV5-1 and J usage is TRBJ2-3; 8 nucleotides align to TRBD2. Germline CDR1 reads SGHRS; CDR2 reads YFSETQ. V dropped 5 bases and J dropped 6; count of bases not matched to a gene: 8. This CDR3 is built from 14 residues. In nucleotides, the CDR3 is TGCGCCAGCAGAACCCTCCGGGAGGGGGATACGCAGTATTTT. Its protein is CASRTLREGDTQYF.

The V and J genes are TRBV9 and TRBJ1-1; D not certain. CDR3 size: 13 residues. Trimming pared 0 bases from V and 1 base from J, leaving 4 bases between. Germline V gene lookup returns CDR1 SGDLS and CDR2 YYNGEE. As DNA, the CDR3 is TGTGCCAGCAGCGTAGTCCAGAACACTGAAGCTTTCTTT. Translating gives CASSVVQNTEAFF. Combining the CDR3 with reference TRBV9 and TRBJ1-1 gives the whole variable domain DSGVTQTPKHLITATGQRVTLRCSPRSGDLSVYWYQQSLDQGLQFLIQYYNGEERAKGNILERFSAQQFPDLHSELNLSSLELGDSALYFCASSVVQNTEAFFGQGTRLTVV.

This clone was observed a single time. In nucleotides, the CDR3 is TGCGCCAGCAGCCAAGACGACCAGGATCTAGCGGGAGGGCGAAAAAAGACCCAGTACTTC. Its translation is CASSQDDQDLAGGRKKTQYF. The chain has TRBV4-1 and TRBJ2-5; 12 bases line up with TRBD2. CDR1 MGHRA and CDR2 YSYEKL come from the germline V gene. The CDR3 length is 20 residues. With 0 bases clipped from V and 6 bases from J, the junction kept 17 bases outside the gene matches.

A single count supports this clone. This chain connects TRBV13 to TRBJ1-1; unclear D gene. Trimming stripped 0 bases from V and 0 bases from J, with 8 bases between. This CDR3 spans 15 amino acids. Per germline, CDR1 PRHDT and CDR2 FYEKMQ (reference sequence). This chain's CDR3 is CASSLGGPMNTEAFF. CDR3 nucleotides: TGTGCCAGCAGCTTAGGTGGGCCTATGAACACTGAAGCTTTCTTT.

This chain links TRBV5-1 with TRBJ2-3; maybe TRBD2 (5 bases). Germline CDR1 SGHRS, CDR2 YFSETQ. V dropped 2 bases and J dropped 2 bases, with 9 bases sitting between them. CDR3 length equals 14 residues. CDR3 loop: CASSFGGFTDTQYF. The CDR3 region has the DNA TGCGCCAGCAGCTTCGGCGGGTTCACAGATACGCAGTATTTT.

The chain has TRBV5-4 and TRBJ1-4, with 8 bases that match TRBD1. The germline CDR1 and CDR2 sequences are SGHNT and YYREEE (reference sequence). V gave up 1 base and J gave up 3 bases; unmatched junction bases: 2. There are 15 residues in the CDR3. The CDR3 loop is CASSLTGGPNEKLFF. DNA for the CDR3: TGTGCCAGCAGCTTGACAGGGGGACCTAATGAAAAACTGTTTTTT.